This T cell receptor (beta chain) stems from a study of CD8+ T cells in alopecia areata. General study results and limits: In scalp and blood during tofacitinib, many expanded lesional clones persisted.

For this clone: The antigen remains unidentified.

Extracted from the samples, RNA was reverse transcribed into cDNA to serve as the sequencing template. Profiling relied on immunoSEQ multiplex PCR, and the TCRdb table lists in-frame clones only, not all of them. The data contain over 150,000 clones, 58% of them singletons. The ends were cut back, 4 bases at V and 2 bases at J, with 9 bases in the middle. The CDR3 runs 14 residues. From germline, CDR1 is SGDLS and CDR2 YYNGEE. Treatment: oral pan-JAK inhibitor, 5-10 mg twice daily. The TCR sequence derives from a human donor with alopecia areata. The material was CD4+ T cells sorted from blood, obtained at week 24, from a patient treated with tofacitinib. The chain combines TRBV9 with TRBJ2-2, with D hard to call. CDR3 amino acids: CASSSYTNTGELFF. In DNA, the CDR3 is TGTGCCAGCAGCTCTTACACCAACACCGGGGAGCTGTTTTTT.